This is a list of T cell receptor beta chains from one sample in a study of shared clonotypes between healthy human individuals. Sequenced by immunoSEQ multiplex PCR; TCRdb stores in-frame clones only, minus some. Seen here are roughly 2 million clones, 90% to 96% observed once, and the top ten hold over 0.1%. Sample: naive CD4+ T cells sorted from blood. The receptors shown here come from a man younger than 35 in good health. CDR3s leave out the opening cysteine and the closing phenylalanine or tryptophan.

J gene: TRBJ1-1
V gene: TRBV18
CDR3 protein: ASSPLIGGAVGAF

J gene: TRBJ1-2
V gene: TRBV11-2
CDR3 protein: ASKTNGVEGYT

J gene: TRBJ2-3
V gene: TRBV7-6
CDR3 protein: ASSLDATLSTDTQY

J gene: TRBJ1-4
V gene: TRBV7-6
CDR3 protein: ASSFFETGDEKLF

J gene: TRBJ2-2
V gene: TRBV4-3
CDR3 protein: ASSQERVQTTGELF

J gene: TRBJ2-2
V gene: TRBV12-5
CDR3 protein: ASGPSTGELF

J gene: TRBJ2-7
V gene: TRBV10-3
CDR3 protein: AISAGQTYSYEQY

J gene: TRBJ2-5
V gene: TRBV5-4
CDR3 protein: ASSSWGGAETQY

J gene: TRBJ2-5
V gene: TRBV9
CDR3 protein: ASSVAGLGETQY

J gene: TRBJ1-4
V gene: TRBV28
CDR3 protein: ASTLGGHNEKLF

J gene: TRBJ2-7
V gene: TRBV6-6
CDR3 protein: ASRRSPYEQY

J gene: TRBJ2-1
V gene: TRBV7-9
CDR3 protein: ASSLGASGSNEQF

J gene: TRBJ2-5
V gene: TRBV7-9
CDR3 protein: ASSLGSSGGKETQY

J gene: TRBJ2-5
V gene: TRBV6-6
CDR3 protein: ASSYSGVGETQY

J gene: TRBJ2-3
V gene: TRBV29-1
CDR3 protein: SVLGGGTGGTDTQY

J gene: TRBJ2-7
V gene: TRBV6-6
CDR3 protein: ASSYGTGERYEQY

J gene: TRBJ2-6
V gene: TRBV4-1
CDR3 protein: ASSHIQGAAGANVLT

J gene: TRBJ1-1
V gene: TRBV5-6
CDR3 protein: ASSGDTGGPTEAF

J gene: TRBJ2-2
V gene: TRBV7-2
CDR3 protein: ASSPKEGGTGELF

J gene: TRBJ2-7
V gene: TRBV18
CDR3 protein: ASSPNGRTNEQY

J gene: TRBJ1-1
V gene: TRBV5-1
CDR3 protein: ASSLGGGNTEAF

J gene: TRBJ2-7
V gene: TRBV7-2
CDR3 protein: ASSLVSGTSSYEQY

J gene: TRBJ1-5
V gene: TRBV6-1
CDR3 protein: ASSEEANRLLGNQPQH

J gene: TRBJ2-1
V gene: TRBV6-6
CDR3 protein: ASTGILDEQF

J gene: TRBJ1-2
V gene: TRBV6-1
CDR3 protein: ASSFGTNYGYT

J gene: TRBJ2-1
V gene: TRBV5-1
CDR3 protein: ASSPWDFYNEQF

J gene: TRBJ1-4
V gene: TRBV6-5
CDR3 protein: ASSRGAADEKLF

J gene: TRBJ2-6
V gene: TRBV7-3
CDR3 protein: ASSPIGGAGANVLT

J gene: TRBJ2-3
V gene: TRBV7-8
CDR3 protein: ASSFDGSHTDTQY

J gene: TRBJ1-6
V gene: TRBV18
CDR3 protein: ASSTAGQGNSPLH

J gene: TRBJ1-1
V gene: TRBV29-1
CDR3 protein: SVGGAGEYTEAF

J gene: TRBJ2-1
V gene: TRBV11-2
CDR3 protein: ASSLVDEQF

J gene: TRBJ2-5
V gene: TRBV4-1
CDR3 protein: ASSRMTGETQY

J gene: TRBJ2-5
V gene: TRBV5-4
CDR3 protein: ASSLRIAGGETQY

J gene: TRBJ1-3
V gene: TRBV9
CDR3 protein: ASSVESPLAGNTIY

J gene: TRBJ2-3
V gene: TRBV10-2
CDR3 protein: ASSETSGGETDTQY

J gene: TRBJ2-7
V gene: TRBV5-1
CDR3 protein: ASSFGAGFYEQY

J gene: TRBJ2-7
V gene: TRBV5-1
CDR3 protein: ASSLPRTSPYEQY

J gene: TRBJ1-1
V gene: TRBV2
CDR3 protein: ASRGAVVPNTEAF

J gene: TRBJ2-5
V gene: TRBV7-6
CDR3 protein: ASSLNFLNTGMGKGETQY

J gene: TRBJ2-2
V gene: TRBV30
CDR3 protein: AWSRFRPNTGELF

J gene: TRBJ1-6
V gene: TRBV7-9
CDR3 protein: ASSSASGALH

J gene: TRBJ1-4
V gene: TRBV7-2
CDR3 protein: ASSLGNRANEKLF

J gene: TRBJ1-2
V gene: TRBV6-5
CDR3 protein: ASALSRANYGYT

J gene: TRBJ1-1
V gene: TRBV19
CDR3 protein: ASRGIDGRVGAEAF

J gene: TRBJ1-3
V gene: TRBV10-3
CDR3 protein: AISPGGSGNTIY

J gene: TRBJ2-3
V gene: TRBV10-3
CDR3 protein: ASGTGTSTDTQY

J gene: TRBJ2-1
V gene: TRBV12-5
CDR3 protein: ASGESYNEQF

J gene: TRBJ1-5
V gene: TRBV5-8
CDR3 protein: ASSLLDSSNQPQH

J gene: TRBJ2-1
V gene: TRBV5-4
CDR3 protein: ASSFEGGINEQF

J gene: TRBJ1-4
V gene: TRBV6-5
CDR3 protein: ATSRRPEGEKLF

J gene: TRBJ1-1
V gene: TRBV28
CDR3 protein: ASSHRAGRGTEAF

J gene: TRBJ2-1
V gene: TRBV7-2
CDR3 protein: ASSSDRGQHNEQF